This T cell receptor beta chain was observed in a study of T-cell memory formation after mild COVID-19. This clonotype was counted a few times. The V and J ends lost 6 bases and 2 bases respectively, with 17 bases between them. The germline CDR1 and CDR2 sequences are MNHEY and SVGAGI. The CDR3 consists of 16 residues. TCRdb called the 5' RACE reads again in MiXCR, with one record for every CDR3 protein. The table has approximately 180,000 distinct CDR3 sequences, more than 15% seen once. This chain links TRBV6-5 with TRBJ2-1; the D call may be TRBD1 or TRBD2 (5 bases each). The sequenced material came from PBMCs or a T cell subset sorted from them (not recorded which). The source is an adult woman who had mild COVID-19 (a few samples of this study predate the infection). Cell type and time point are not known. CDR3 protein: CASRYSVSGPYNEQFF. The CDR3 DNA follows: TGTGCCAGCAGGTATAGTGTGTCGGGGCCCTACAATGAGCAGTTCTTC.